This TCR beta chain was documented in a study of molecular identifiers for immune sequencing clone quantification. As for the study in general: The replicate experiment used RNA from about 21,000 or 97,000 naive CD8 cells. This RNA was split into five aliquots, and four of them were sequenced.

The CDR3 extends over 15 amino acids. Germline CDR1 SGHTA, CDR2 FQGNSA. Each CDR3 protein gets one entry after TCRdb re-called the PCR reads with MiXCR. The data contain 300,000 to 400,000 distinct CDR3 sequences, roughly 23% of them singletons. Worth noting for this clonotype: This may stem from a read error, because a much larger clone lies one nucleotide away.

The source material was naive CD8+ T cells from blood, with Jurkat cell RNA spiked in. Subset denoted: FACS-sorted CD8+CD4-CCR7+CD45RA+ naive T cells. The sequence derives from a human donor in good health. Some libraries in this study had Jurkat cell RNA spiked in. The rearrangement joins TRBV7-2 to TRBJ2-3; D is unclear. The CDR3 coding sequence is TGTGCCAGCAGCACCTGGCACGCTGTTACAGATACGCAGAATTTT. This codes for CASSTWHAVTDTQNF.